These 15 T cell receptor beta chains were all obtained from the same sample, sequenced in a study of T cell responses to AZD1222 COVID-19 vaccine. Only in-frame clones appear in the TCRdb table, and some are missing; sequencing was by immunoSEQ multiplex PCR. Of 120,000 to 150,000 clones in the sample, nearly 90% were seen once. Sequenced here: peripheral blood, sampled 28 days after the second dose of the MenACWY control vaccine. These receptors were taken from an adult who received the MenACWY meningococcal vaccine as a control.

This chain connects TRBV6-5 to TRBJ1-1; D gene ambiguous. The CDR3 extends over 11 amino acids. Trimming removed 7 bases at V and 3 bases at J, with 6 bases between. Germline lookup yields CDR1 MNHEY and CDR2 SVGAGI. The CDR3 DNA reads TGTGCCAGCATCCTATACACTGAAGCTTTCTTT. The encoded protein is CASILYTEAFF.

The chain uses TRBV6-5 and TRBJ2-7; 10 nucleotides match TRBD1. Trimming at V came to 6 bases and at J to 4 bases, leaving 3 bases not matched to a gene. CDR1 is MNHEY, CDR2 SVGAGI, per germline. This CDR3 spans 13 amino acids. As DNA, the CDR3 is TGTGCCAGCAGCCGGGACAGGGGTTACGAGCAGTACTTC. Amino acid sequence: CASSRDRGYEQYF.

The chain is built from TRBV9 and TRBJ1-5; 12 positions agree with TRBD1. V gave up 5 bases and J gave up 7 bases; unmatched junction bases: 7. From germline, CDR1 is SGDLS and CDR2 YYNGEE. CDR3 size: 15 residues. The CDR3 region has the DNA TGTGCCAGCAGTCCGGGACAGGGGGCCCGACAGCCCCAGCATTTT. This codes for CASSPGQGARQPQHF. Complete variable domain (other parts from reference TRBV9 and TRBJ1-5): DSGVTQTPKHLITATGQRVTLRCSPRSGDLSVYWYQQSLDQGLQFLIQYYNGEERAKGNILERFSAQQFPDLHSELNLSSLELGDSALYFCASSPGQGARQPQHFGDGTRLSIL.

The chain combines TRBV27 with TRBJ2-2; D is unresolved. Germline V gives CDR1 MNHEY, CDR2 SMNVEV (reference sequence). This CDR3 comprises 13 residues. The V end lost 8 bases, the J end lost 4 bases, and 11 bases lay between the germline ends. CDR3 nucleotides: TGTGCCAGCGGAATTAGGGCCACCGGGGAGCTGTTTTTT. It yields the protein CASGIRATGELFF.

V is TRBV2 and J is TRBJ2-1, with a tentative D call TRBD2 (6 bases). This CDR3 region has 14 residues. V shed 6 bases and J shed 4 bases, with 13 bases lying between them. The germline CDR1 and CDR2 sequences are SNHLY and FYNNEI. CDR3 residues: CASSPGLVYNEQFF. The CDR3 DNA reads TGTGCCAGCAGCCCGGGACTTGTGTACAATGAGCAGTTCTTC. The entire variable domain, with the rest obtained from reference TRBV2 and TRBJ2-1, is as follows: EPEVTQTPSHQVTQMGQEVILRCVPISNHLYFYWYRQILGQKVEFLVSFYNNEISEKSEIFDDQFSVERPDGSNFTLKIRSTKLEDSAMYFCASSPGLVYNEQFFGPGTRLTVL.

The chain has TRBV7-2 and TRBJ1-2; D not certain. V was shortened by 5 bases and J by 6 bases, with 13 bases between the two germline ends. Germline V CDR1 and CDR2: SGHTA, FQGNSA. This CDR3 spans 13 amino acids. The CDR3 coding sequence is TGTGCCAGCAGCCCCTGGACTGAGAATGGCTACACCTTC. As protein: CASSPWTENGYTF. The complete variable domain, with remaining parts taken from reference TRBV7-2 and TRBJ1-2, reads GAGVSQSPSNKVTEKGKDVELRCDPISGHTALYWYRQSLGQGLEFLIYFQGNSAPDKSGLPSDRFSAERTGGSVSTLTIQRTQQEDSAVYLCASSPWTENGYTFGSGTRLTVV.

This CDR3 reads CASSPGTQTTNEKLFF. DNA of the CDR3: TGTGCCAGTAGTCCCGGGACACAAACAACTAATGAAAAACTGTTTTTT. The chain is built from TRBV19 and TRBJ1-4, with a possible D match to TRBD1 (6 bases). V lost 5 bases and J lost 0, with 13 bases in between. This CDR3 comprises 16 residues. Germline loops: CDR1 LNHDA, CDR2 SQIVND (reference sequence).

V is TRBV5-1 and J is TRBJ1-1; D unclear. V lost 2 bases to trimming and J lost 1 base, with 6 bases between them. The length of the CDR3 is 13 residues. Germline loops: CDR1 SGHRS, CDR2 YFSETQ. The CDR3 nucleotides are TGCGCCAGCAGCTTCTACGCGAACACTGAAGCTTTCTTT. Translated: CASSFYANTEAFF. The whole variable domain, filled in from reference TRBV5-1 and TRBJ1-1, reads KAGVTQTPRYLIKTRGQQVTLSCSPISGHRSVSWYQQTPGQGLQFLFEYFSETQRNKGNFPGRFSGRQFSNSRSEMNVSTLELGDSALYLCASSFYANTEAFFGQGTRLTVV.

The CDR3: CASSPSPGTEAFF. In DNA, the CDR3 is TGTGCCAGCAGCCCATCTCCGGGCACTGAAGCTTTCTTT. The gene calls are TRBV3-1 (or the pseudogene TRBV3-2) and TRBJ1-1; no clear D. The CDR3 consists of 13 residues. The ends were cut back, 4 bases at V and 4 bases at J, with 10 bases in the middle. The germline V gene encodes CDR1 LGHDT and CDR2 YNNKEL (reference sequence).

V gene TRBV30 combines with J gene TRBJ1-4, with TRBD1 identical over 7 bases. With 5 bases clipped from V and 10 bases from J, the junction kept 10 bases outside the gene matches. The CDR3 is 13 residues long. The V gene's germline CDR1 is GTSNPN and CDR2 SVGIG (reference sequence). The CDR3 region has the DNA TGTGCCTGGGAGGGACAGTTTAAGGGAAAACTGTTTTTT. It yields the protein CAWEGQFKGKLFF.

The gene calls are TRBV27 and TRBJ1-1; tentatively, D is TRBD1 (5 bases). The CDR3 runs 13 residues. Germline values: CDR1 MNHEY, CDR2 SMNVEV (reference sequence). Deletions cut 4 bases from V and 6 bases from J, with 12 bases between. The CDR3 loop is CASSSFRQPEAFF. The DNA for the CDR3 is TGTGCCAGCAGTTCCTTCCGACAGCCTGAAGCTTTCTTT.

The chain links TRBV7-9 to TRBJ1-1; no reliable D call. The germline V gene encodes CDR1 SEHNR and CDR2 FQNEAQ (reference sequence). V lost 3 bases and J lost 8, with 10 bases in between. The CDR3 has 12 amino acids. The DNA for the CDR3 is TGTGCCAGCAGCTTCCCTCTCGGGGAAGCTTTCTTT. Its protein is CASSFPLGEAFF. The whole variable domain, remainder taken from reference TRBV7-9 and TRBJ1-1, is DTGVSQNPRHKITKRGQNVTFRCDPISEHNRLYWYRQTLGQGPEFLTYFQNEAQLEKSRLLSDRFSAERPKGSFSTLEIQRTEQGDSAMYLCASSFPLGEAFFGQGTRLTVV.

This chain uses TRBV2 with TRBJ1-1; D call uncertain. Germline V gene lookup returns CDR1 SNHLY and CDR2 FYNNEI. This CDR3 has 15 residues. V dropped 5 bases and J dropped 4 bases, with 17 bases sitting between them. The CDR3 coding sequence is TGTGCCAGCAGTTCCGTGAAAGGCGTAGGCACTGAAGCTTTCTTT. It encodes CASSSVKGVGTEAFF.

V gene TRBV11-3 combines with J gene TRBJ2-3; D is perhaps TRBD1 (6 bases). CDR1 SGHNT and CDR2 YENEEA come from the germline V gene. The CDR3 loop spans 15 amino acids. V lost 3 bases, J lost 3 bases, and 13 bases lay in between. The CDR3 loop reads CASSFGGRGTDTQYF. The CDR3 nucleotides read TGTGCCAGCAGCTTTGGAGGCAGGGGTACAGATACGCAGTATTTT.

The chain joins TRBV3-1 (or the pseudogene TRBV3-2) to TRBJ1-3; maybe TRBD1 (6 bases). Trimming took 4 bases from V and 3 from J, leaving 16 bases between them. The CDR3 has 16 amino acids. CDR1 is LGHDT, CDR2 YNNKEL, per germline (reference sequence). CDR3 sequence reads: CASSLVGGAGGNTIYF. CDR3 in DNA: TGTGCCAGCAGCCTGGTCGGGGGGGCTGGTGGAAACACCATATATTTT.